The TCR beta chain described here comes from a study of T cells after posttransplantation cyclophosphamide. Findings and caveats of the study: Later blood repertoires were often dominated by clones from the donor CD8+ memory compartment. Tissue-infiltrating T cells from skin or gut overlapped little with blood T cells.

This CDR3 has 13 amino acids. Looked up from germline, CDR1 is SGHRS and CDR2 is YFSETQ. Losses at the gene ends were 7 bases for V and 5 bases for J; bases not matched to a gene: 7. Treatment was busulfan-fludarabine conditioning, a marrow graft, and cyclophosphamide on days +3 and +4. The table came from immunoSEQ multiplex PCR; TCRdb's copy has only in-frame clones and leaves some out. The sample carries 15,000 to 20,000 clones, roughly 92% recorded once. On this clone itself: Its antigen remains unidentified.

This chain joins TRBV5-1 and TRBJ1-2, with TRBD1 matching over 8 bases. The input for sequencing was CD4+ T cells sorted from blood, taken after allogeneic stem cell transplant with posttransplant cyclophosphamide. The TCR originated in a male patient in his sixties who received an allogeneic stem cell transplant from a related donor and was CMV-positive. Some T cells may be supplied by the graft donor. As DNA, the CDR3 is TGCGCCAGCCGGCAGGGGGCGTCTTATGGCTACACCTTC. This gives the protein CASRQGASYGYTF.